This T cell receptor beta chain appears in the sequencing data of a study of cytomegalovirus exposure and HLA in healthy donors. Across the whole study: An early release of data contained tens of millions of unique TCRs, which came from HLA-typed donors. General observations from the study: Across donors, sequencing depth was assumed by presence/absence analyses to be roughly uniform. The listing of 160 or so TCR beta chains classed them as cytomegalovirus-associated. TCR beta V- and J-gene trimming, according to a later analysis, was linked to a missense DCLRE1C variant.

Researchers ran the PCR with 60 Vbeta and 13 Jbeta primers. The protocol was immunoSEQ multiplex PCR, while the TCRdb copy is restricted to in-frame clones and leaves out a portion. The data contain about 120,000 clones, about 81% of them singletons. Notes on this clone: Its antigen is still unknown.

V lost 4 bases, J lost 4 bases, and 16 bases lay in between. CDR3 length: 15 amino acids. Germline V gene data show CDR1 as MNHEY and CDR2 as SVGAGI. The origin of this receptor is a man aged 40-49 years in good health and CMV-seronegative. The chain couples TRBV6-5 to TRBJ1-1, with a possible D match to TRBD1 (5 bases). Input material: PBMCs. In DNA form, the CDR3 reads TGTGCCAGCAGTTCCAGCGGGACCCACGCCACTGAAGCTTTCTTT. Translated, it gives CASSSSGTHATEAFF.